This record looks at one TCR beta chain sequence and its context. Its antigen is undetermined. The method was immunoSEQ multiplex PCR; TCRdb's version includes in-frame clones alone and lacks a portion of them. The data contain approximately 160,000 clones, about 91% of them singletons. V lost 2 bases and J lost 6; bases outside the gene matches: 12. This CDR3 region has 16 residues. Germline CDR1 reads LGHNT; CDR2 reads FRNRAP. These data belong to a study of T cell responses to AZD1222 COVID-19 vaccine. General study points: A mostly white British donor set with more females was recruited, and clonal diversity was possibly underestimated.

This clonotype was obtained from an adult in good health. The gene calls are TRBV12-5 and TRBJ1-1; 7 bases line up with TRBD1. The starting material was peripheral blood, obtained on day 0 of AZD1222 vaccination. CDR3 in amino acids: CASGLNTIQGRAEAFF. CDR3 coding DNA: TGTGCTAGTGGTTTGAATACTATACAGGGGAGAGCTGAAGCTTTCTTT.